This TCR beta chain was identified during a study of blood T cells in healthy people across ages. Donor samples were obtained from healthy Caucasian individuals from Russia, aged about 6 to 90. The CDR3 covers 17 residues. Germline V gene sequence: CDR1 MGHRA, CDR2 YSYEKL. V was shortened by 9 bases and J by 4 bases, with 25 bases between the two germline ends. Combining a sample-barcoded 5' primer with a J-beta primer mix, a second PCR ran for about 6 to 11 cycles. Every cDNA molecule carried a tag from a template-switch adaptor bearing 12 random nucleotides. One entry per CDR3 protein, called by TCRdb with MiXCR from the 5' RACE reads. The sample shows about 810,000 distinct CDR3 sequences, about 37% of them seen only once. Study-wide points: The fall in TCR beta diversity per million T cells was roughly linear with age. Aged donors had fewer naive CD4+ cells and lower diversity than long-lived donors.

Of note for this clonotype: Its antigen remains unidentified.

The V gene is TRBV4-1, the J gene TRBJ2-1; tentatively, D is TRBD2 (7 bases). The source of this sequence is a man between 18 and 35 years old in good health. The sequencing input was blood. The CDR3 region is CASSSNGGPTKYNEQFF. CDR3 nucleotide sequence: TGCGCCAGTAGCTCTAACGGGGGGCCTACCAAATACAATGAGCAGTTCTTC.